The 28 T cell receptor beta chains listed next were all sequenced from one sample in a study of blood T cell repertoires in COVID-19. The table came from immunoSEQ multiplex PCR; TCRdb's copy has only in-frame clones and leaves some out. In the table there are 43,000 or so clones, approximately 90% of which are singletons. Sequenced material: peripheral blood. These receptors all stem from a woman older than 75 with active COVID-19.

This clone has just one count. This CDR3 is CATSDLQGSGSTDTQYF. The CDR3 DNA sequence: TGTGCCACCAGTGATTTGCAGGGCTCAGGGAGCACAGATACGCAGTATTTT. This chain uses TRBV24-1 with TRBJ2-3; tentatively, D is TRBD1 (5 bases). CDR1 and CDR2 (germline): KGHDR, SFDVKD. Deletions cut 0 bases from V and 0 bases from J, with 12 bases between. The CDR3 spans 17 residues.

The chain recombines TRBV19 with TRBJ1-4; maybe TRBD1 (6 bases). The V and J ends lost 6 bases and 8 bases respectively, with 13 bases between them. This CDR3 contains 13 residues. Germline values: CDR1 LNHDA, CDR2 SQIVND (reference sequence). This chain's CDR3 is CASSDRLREKLFF. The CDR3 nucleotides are TGTGCCAGTAGCGACAGGCTTCGGGAAAAACTGTTTTTT.

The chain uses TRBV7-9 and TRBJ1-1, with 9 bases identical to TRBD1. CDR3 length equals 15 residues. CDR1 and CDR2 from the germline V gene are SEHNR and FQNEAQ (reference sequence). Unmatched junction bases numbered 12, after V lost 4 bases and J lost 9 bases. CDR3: CASSSPGLGTGKAFF. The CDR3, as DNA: TGTGCCAGCAGCTCCCCAGGTCTGGGGACAGGGAAAGCTTTCTTT.

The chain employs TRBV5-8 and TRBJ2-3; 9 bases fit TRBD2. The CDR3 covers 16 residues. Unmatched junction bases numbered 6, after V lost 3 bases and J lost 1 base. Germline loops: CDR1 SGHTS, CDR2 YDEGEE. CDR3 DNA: TGTGCCAGCAGCTCTGAGCGGGGGGAGGGCACAGATACGCAGTATTTT. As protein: CASSSERGEGTDTQYF.

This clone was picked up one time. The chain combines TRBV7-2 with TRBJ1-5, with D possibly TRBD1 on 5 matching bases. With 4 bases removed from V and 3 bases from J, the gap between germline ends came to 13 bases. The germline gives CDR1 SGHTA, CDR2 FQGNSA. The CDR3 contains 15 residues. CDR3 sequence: CASSSQAGSNQPQHF. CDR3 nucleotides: TGTGCCAGCAGCTCCCAAGCAGGGTCCAATCAGCCCCAGCATTTT.

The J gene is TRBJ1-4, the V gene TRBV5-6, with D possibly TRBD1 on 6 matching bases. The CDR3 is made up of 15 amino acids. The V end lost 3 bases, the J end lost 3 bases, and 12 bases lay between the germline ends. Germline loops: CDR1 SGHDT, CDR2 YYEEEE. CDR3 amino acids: CASSSSGASNEKLFF. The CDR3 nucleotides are TGTGCCAGCAGCTCGTCAGGGGCCTCTAATGAAAAACTGTTTTTT.

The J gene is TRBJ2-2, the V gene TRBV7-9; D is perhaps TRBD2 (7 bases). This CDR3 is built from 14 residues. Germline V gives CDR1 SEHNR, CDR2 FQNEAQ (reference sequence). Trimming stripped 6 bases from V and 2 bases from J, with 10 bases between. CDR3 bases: TGTGCCAGCAGGCGGGGGCCTAACACCGGGGAGCTGTTTTTT. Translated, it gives CASRRGPNTGELFF.

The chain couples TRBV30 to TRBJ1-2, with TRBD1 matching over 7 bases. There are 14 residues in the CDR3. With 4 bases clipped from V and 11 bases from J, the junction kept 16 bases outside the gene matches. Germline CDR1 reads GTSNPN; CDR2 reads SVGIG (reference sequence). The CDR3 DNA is TGTGCCTGGACTATACCTCCCAACACAGGGGTATACACCTTC. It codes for CAWTIPPNTGVYTF. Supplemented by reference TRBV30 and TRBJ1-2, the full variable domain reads SQTIHQWPATLVQPVGSPLSLECTVEGTSNPNLYWYRQAAGRGLQLLFYSVGIGQISSEVPQNLSASRPQDRQFILSSKKLLLSDSGFYLCAWTIPPNTGVYTFGSGTRLTVV.

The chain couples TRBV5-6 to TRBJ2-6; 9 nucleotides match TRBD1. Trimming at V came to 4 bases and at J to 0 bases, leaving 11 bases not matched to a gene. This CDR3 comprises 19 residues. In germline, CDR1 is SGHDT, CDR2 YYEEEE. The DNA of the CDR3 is TGTGCCAGCAGCCGAACGTGGGAACAGGGGGCCTCTGGGGCCAACGTCCTGACTTTC. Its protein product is CASSRTWEQGASGANVLTF.

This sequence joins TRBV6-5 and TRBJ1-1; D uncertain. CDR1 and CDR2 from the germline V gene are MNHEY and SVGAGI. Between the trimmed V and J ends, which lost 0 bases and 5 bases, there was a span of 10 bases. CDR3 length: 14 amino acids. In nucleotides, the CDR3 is TGTGCCAGCAGTTACTCGGGAGATCGGACTGAAGCTTTCTTT. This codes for CASSYSGDRTEAFF.

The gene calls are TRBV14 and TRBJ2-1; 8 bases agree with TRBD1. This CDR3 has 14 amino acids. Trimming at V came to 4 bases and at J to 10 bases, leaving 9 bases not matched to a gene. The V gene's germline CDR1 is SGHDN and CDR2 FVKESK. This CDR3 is CASSPNSGGTEQFF. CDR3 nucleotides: TGTGCCAGCAGCCCAAACTCAGGGGGCACGGAGCAGTTCTTC.

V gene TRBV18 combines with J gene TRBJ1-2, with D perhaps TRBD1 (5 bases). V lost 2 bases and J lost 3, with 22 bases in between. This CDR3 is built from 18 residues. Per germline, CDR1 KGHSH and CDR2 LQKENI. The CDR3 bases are TGTGCCAGCTCACCATTGAGCGGGCAGGGAGGTAGTGACTATGGCTACACCTTC. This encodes CASSPLSGQGGSDYGYTF.

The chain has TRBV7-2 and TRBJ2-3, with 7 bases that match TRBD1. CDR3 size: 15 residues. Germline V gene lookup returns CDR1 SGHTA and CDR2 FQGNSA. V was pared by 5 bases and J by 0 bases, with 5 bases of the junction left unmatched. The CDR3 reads CASSPGTASTDTQYF. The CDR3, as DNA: TGTGCCAGCAGCCCCGGGACAGCGAGCACAGATACGCAGTATTTT.

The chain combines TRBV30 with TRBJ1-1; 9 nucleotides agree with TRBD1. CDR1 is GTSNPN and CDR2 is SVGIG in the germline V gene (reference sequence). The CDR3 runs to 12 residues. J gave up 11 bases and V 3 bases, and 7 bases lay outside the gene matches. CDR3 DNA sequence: TGTGCCTGGAGCTCCGGGACAGGGTTGGCTTTCTTT. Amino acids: CAWSSGTGLAFF.

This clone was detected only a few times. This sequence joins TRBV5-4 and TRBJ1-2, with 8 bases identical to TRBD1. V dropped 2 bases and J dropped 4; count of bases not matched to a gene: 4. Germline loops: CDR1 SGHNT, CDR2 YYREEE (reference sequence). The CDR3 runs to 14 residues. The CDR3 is CASSFRGRTYGYTF. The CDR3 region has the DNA TGTGCCAGCAGCTTCAGGGGGCGCACCTATGGCTACACCTTC.

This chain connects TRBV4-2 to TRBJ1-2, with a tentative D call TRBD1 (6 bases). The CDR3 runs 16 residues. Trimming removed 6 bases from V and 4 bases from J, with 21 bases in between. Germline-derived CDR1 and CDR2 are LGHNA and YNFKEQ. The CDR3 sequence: CASSQEDVGGFYGYTF. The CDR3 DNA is TGTGCCAGCAGTCAGGAGGATGTAGGGGGTTTCTATGGCTACACCTTC.

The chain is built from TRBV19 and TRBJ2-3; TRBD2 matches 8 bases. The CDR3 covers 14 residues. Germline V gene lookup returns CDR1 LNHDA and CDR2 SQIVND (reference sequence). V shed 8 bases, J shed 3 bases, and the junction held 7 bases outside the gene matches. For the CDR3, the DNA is TGTGCCAGTCAGCGGGGGTTGGATACAGATACGCAGTATTTT. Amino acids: CASQRGLDTDTQYF.

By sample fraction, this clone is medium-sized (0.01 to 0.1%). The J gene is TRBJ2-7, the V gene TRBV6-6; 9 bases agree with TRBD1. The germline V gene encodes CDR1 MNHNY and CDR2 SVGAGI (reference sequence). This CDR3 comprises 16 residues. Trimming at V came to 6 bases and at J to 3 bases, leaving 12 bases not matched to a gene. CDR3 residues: CASSSLLGQGFYEQYF. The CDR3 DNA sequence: TGTGCCAGCAGCTCACTTCTGGGACAGGGCTTCTACGAGCAGTACTTC.

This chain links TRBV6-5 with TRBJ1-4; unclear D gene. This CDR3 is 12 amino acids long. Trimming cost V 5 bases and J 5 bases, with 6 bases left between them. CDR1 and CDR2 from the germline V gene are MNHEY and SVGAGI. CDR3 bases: TGTGCCAGCAGTACCCTAAATGAAAAACTGTTTTTT. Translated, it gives CASSTLNEKLFF.

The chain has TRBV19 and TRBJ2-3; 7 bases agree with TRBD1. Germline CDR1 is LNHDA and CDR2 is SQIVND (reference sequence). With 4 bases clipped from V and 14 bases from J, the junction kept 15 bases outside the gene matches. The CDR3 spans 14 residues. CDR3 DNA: TGTGCCAGTAGTACGGACAGGTCTCAAGTTATTCGGTATTTT. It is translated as CASSTDRSQVIRYF.

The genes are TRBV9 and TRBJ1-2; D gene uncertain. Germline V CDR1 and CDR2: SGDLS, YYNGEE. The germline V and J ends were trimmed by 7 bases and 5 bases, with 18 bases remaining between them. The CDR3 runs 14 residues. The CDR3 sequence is CASDQAPRGYGYTF. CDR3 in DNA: TGTGCCAGCGATCAGGCCCCTCGGGGTTATGGCTACACCTTC.

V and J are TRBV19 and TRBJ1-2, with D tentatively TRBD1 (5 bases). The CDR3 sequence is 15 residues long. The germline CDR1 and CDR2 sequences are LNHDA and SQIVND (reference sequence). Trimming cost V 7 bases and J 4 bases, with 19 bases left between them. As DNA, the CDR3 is TGTGCCAGTACCCTCGGTAGGGGCGTGGGCTATGGCTACACCTTC. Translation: CASTLGRGVGYGYTF. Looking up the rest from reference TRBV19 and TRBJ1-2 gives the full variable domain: DGGITQSPKYLFRKEGQNVTLSCEQNLNHDAMYWYRQDPGQGLRLIYYSQIVNDFQKGDIAEGYSVSREKKESFPLTVTSAQKNPTAFYLCASTLGRGVGYGYTFGSGTRLTVV.

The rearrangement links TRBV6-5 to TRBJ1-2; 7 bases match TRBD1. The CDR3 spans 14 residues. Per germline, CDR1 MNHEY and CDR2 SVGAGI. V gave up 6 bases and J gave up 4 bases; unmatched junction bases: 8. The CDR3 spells CASRRTGAGYGYTF. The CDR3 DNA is TGTGCCAGCAGACGCACAGGGGCGGGCTATGGCTACACCTTC.

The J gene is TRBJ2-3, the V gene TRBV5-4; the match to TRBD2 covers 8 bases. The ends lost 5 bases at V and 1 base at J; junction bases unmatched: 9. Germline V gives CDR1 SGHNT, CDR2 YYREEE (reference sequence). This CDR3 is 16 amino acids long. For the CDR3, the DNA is TGTGCCAGCAGACGGGGGGCGGGGGGCCGCACAGATACGCAGTATTTT. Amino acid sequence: CASRRGAGGRTDTQYF. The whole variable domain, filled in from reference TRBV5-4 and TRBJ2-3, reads ETGVTQSPTHLIKTRGQQVTLRCSSQSGHNTVSWYQQALGQGPQFIFQYYREEENGRGNFPPRFSGLQFPNYSSELNVNALELDDSALYLCASRRGAGGRTDTQYFGPGTRLTVL.

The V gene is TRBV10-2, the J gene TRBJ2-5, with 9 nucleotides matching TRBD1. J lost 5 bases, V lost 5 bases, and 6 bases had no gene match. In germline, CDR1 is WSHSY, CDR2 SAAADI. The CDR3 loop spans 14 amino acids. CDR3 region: CASSHRGRGETQYF. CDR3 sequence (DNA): TGCGCCAGCAGTCACAGGGGGCGCGGGGAGACCCAGTACTTC.

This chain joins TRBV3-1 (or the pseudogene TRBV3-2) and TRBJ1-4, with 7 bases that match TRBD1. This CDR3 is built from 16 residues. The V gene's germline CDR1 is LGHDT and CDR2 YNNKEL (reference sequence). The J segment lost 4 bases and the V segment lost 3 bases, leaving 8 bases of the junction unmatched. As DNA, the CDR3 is TGTGCCAGCAGCCAGGGCAGGGGGTCTCTTAATGAAAAACTGTTTTTT. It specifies CASSQGRGSLNEKLFF.

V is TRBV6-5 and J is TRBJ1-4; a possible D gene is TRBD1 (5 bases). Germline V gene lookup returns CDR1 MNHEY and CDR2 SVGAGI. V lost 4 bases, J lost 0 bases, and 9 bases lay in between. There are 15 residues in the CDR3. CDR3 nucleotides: TGTGCCAGCAGTTCCGACAGAGCAACTAATGAAAAACTGTTTTTT. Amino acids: CASSSDRATNEKLFF.

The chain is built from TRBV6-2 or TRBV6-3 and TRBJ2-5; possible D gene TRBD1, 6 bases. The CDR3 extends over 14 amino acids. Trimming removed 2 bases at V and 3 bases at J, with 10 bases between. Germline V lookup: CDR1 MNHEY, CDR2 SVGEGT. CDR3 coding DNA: TGTGCCAGCAGTTACCCACAGGGCAAAGAGACCCAGTACTTC. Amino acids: CASSYPQGKETQYF.